This record concerns one TCR beta chain sequence. Its target antigen remains unknown. Base qualities are missing; no much larger clone stands one base away. The CDR3 regions of human TCRbeta chains were analyzed by immunosequencing. From the authors' description of their analysis: TCRs in the repertoires were compared against a reference library of SARS-CoV-2-specific TCRs that had been generated with the MIRA antigen-specificity platform. Breadth meant the fraction of unique TCRs that were SARS-CoV-2-associated, whereas depth meant the fraction of total T cells that were SARS-CoV-2-associated. Using the MIRA data, each spike-specific TCR was mapped to the spike region that the TCR reacts to and placed in a CD4 or CD8 class. Log10-transformed breadth and depth values were compared by one-way ANOVA with Sidak's multiple comparisons tests. In its TCRdb copy, this immuneACCESS table keeps in-frame sequences only and misses some clones. Where compared with another copy, unresolved V genes explain less than half of these, and the others have no known cause. The DNA gave D and trimming, while V, J and clone size come from that table. The sample has 110,000 or so clones on record, about nine tenths of them singletons. 6.5% of the sample rests with the top ten.

CDR1 MGHRA and CDR2 YSYEKL were looked up in the germline V gene. The CDR3 covers 15 residues, taking in both the cysteine and the phenylalanine. The read is trimmed to its CDR3 DNA, 45 bases read in frame from base 1. V is trimmed back by 3 bases and J by 2 bases, and the junction contains 5 bases that no gene match accounts for. The sample's time point label, decoded: about 28 days (+/-7) after the second vaccine dose. AZD1222 recipients whose second dose came at about 4 weeks and those whose second dose came at about 12 weeks were combined into one group, since spike-specific TCR depth and breadth did not differ between the two schedules. Vaccinee samples were obtained from the UK trials COV001 and COV002, which included a single-blind randomized controlled phase 2/3 trial of AZD1222 (ChAdOx1 nCoV-19) in healthy adults. For TCRbeta chain sequencing, PBMC samples were collected from trial participants at day 0 and at day 28 after the second dose.

The data are from a study of T cell responses to AZD1222 COVID-19 vaccine (dated by TCRdb to the early 2020s). With regard to the full study: TCR sequencing covered roughly 230 trial participants: some 210 given two doses of AZD1222 and 26 given two doses of MenACWY control vaccine. Enrollment into the trials was organized by age into subgroups of 18-55, 56-69 and 70-plus years, and those subgroups contained roughly 150, 30 and 60 TCR-sequenced participants, respectively.

The study at large found these results: After two AZD1222 doses, spike-specific TCR breadth and depth were significantly higher than at day 0 and than in MenACWY recipients. No day 14 peak-response samples were available, so repertoires were characterized only after the peak T cell response. Conclusions about previously exposed vaccinees were limited because only six AZD1222 recipients were SARS-CoV-2 seropositive at baseline. CD4 TCRs associated with the vaccine covered the entire spike protein, and the dominant responses were in regions 160-218 and 743-854. Most participants were white British and females outnumbered males, and the authors suggested that clonal diversity may have been underestimated. Reportedly, close to half of the unique spike-specific TCRs recognized epitopes lying outside the regions that are mutated in the B.1.351 and B.1.1.7 variants. In the small 56-69-year group, the increase in depth fell short of significance, most likely because of low power.

The V and J segments used are TRBV4-1 and TRBJ2-7; the junction holds 9 bases that match TRBD2. The clonotype comes from an adult who received the AZD1222 COVID-19 vaccine. The material was peripheral blood, obtained 28 days after the second AZD1222 dose. The CDR3 reads CASSHSLAGPYEQYF. The nucleotides read TGCGCCAGCAGCCATTCTCTAGCGGGGCCCTACGAGCAGTACTTC.